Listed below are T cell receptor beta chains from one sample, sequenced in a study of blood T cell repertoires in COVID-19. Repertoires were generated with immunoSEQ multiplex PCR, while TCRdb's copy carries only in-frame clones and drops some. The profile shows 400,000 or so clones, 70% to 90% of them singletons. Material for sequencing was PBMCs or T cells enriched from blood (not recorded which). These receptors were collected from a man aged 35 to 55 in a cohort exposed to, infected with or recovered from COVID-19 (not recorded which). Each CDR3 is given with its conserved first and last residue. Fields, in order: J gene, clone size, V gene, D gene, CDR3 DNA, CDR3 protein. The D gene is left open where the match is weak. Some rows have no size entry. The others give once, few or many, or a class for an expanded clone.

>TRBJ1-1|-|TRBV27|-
TGTGCCAGCAGTAGGATTTACGGCGGCCTTTTCACTGAAGCTTTCTTT
CASSRIYGGLFTEAFF
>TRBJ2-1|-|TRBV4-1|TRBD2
TGCGCCAGCAGCCAGTCCGGGACTAGCGGATACAATGAGCAGTTCTTC
CASSQSGTSGYNEQFF
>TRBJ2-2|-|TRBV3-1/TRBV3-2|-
TGTGCCAGCAGCCAAGATTTTTACCAGTCCGGGGAGCTGTTTTTT
CASSQDFYQSGELFF
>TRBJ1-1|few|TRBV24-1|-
TGTGCCACCAGTCAGGCCGGCACTGAAGCTTTCTTT
CATSQAGTEAFF
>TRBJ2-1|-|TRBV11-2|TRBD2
TGTGCCAGCAGCACGGGAGGATCCTACAATGAGCAGTTCTTC
CASSTGGSYNEQFF
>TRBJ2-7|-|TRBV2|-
TGTGCCAGCAGTGATTTGGCGGGACGCTACGAGCAGTACTTC
CASSDLAGRYEQYF
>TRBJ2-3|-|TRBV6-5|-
TGTGCCAGTGAGGAGGGCACAGATACGCAGTATTTT
CASEEGTDTQYF
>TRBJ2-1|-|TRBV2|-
TGTGCCAGCGGAAGAGGAGGGAGCGATGAGCAGTTCTTC
CASGRGGSDEQFF
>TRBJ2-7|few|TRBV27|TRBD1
TGTGCCAGCAGCCATGCTTGGACAGGGGACTACGAGCAGTACTTC
CASSHAWTGDYEQYF
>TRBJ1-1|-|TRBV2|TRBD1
TGTGCCAGCAGTATCAGGGGGCAGAACACTGAAGCTTTCTTT
CASSIRGQNTEAFF
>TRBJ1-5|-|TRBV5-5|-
TGTGCCAGCAGCTTTCAACAGGGCAATCAGCCCCAGCATTTT
CASSFQQGNQPQHF
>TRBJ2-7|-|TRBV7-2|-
TGTGCCAGCAGCTTAGCCCCTGGCAACTACGAGCAGTACTTC
CASSLAPGNYEQYF
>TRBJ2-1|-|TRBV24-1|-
TGTGCCACCAGTGATGCGGGCAATGGAGGGAATGAGCAGTTCTTC
CATSDAGNGGNEQFF
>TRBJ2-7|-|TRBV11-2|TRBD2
TGTGCCAGCAGCCCGGGACTAGCCTACGAGCAGTACTTC
CASSPGLAYEQYF
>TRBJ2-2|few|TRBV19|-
TGTGCCAGTAGTACCCGGATGTCGGGAACGGTCACCGGGGAGCTGTTTTTT
CASSTRMSGTVTGELFF
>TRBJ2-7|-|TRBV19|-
TGTGCCAGTAGTATTATGGCGGGATTGTACGAGCAGTACTTC
CASSIMAGLYEQYF
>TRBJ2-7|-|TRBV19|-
TGTGCCAGTAGGCCGGGGATATCCCACGAGCAGTACTTC
CASRPGISHEQYF
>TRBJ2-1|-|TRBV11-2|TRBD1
TGTGCCAGCAGCTTAGTCGGGCAAGGGGGCTCTAGCTCCTACAATGAGCAGTTCTTC
CASSLVGQGGSSSYNEQFF
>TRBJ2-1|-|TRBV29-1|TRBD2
TGCAGCCCCGGTGGTAGCGGGAACAATGAGCAGTTCTTC
CSPGGSGNNEQFF
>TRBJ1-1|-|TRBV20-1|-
TGCAGTGCTAGAGTGGGAGGAGCTTTCTTT
CSARVGGAFF
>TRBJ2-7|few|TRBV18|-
TGTGCCAGCTCACCCGGCTACGAGCAGTACTTC
CASSPGYEQYF
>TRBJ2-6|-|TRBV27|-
TGTGCCAGCAGTTTGGTCGCAGGGTATGGGGCCAACGTCCTGACTTTC
CASSLVAGYGANVLTF
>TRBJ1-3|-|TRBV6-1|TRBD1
TGTGCCAGCAGTGCGTGGGACAGGGGCATTTCTGGAAACACCATATATTTT
CASSAWDRGISGNTIYF
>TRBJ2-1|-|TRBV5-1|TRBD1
TGCGCCAGTTCGGGACAGGGGATTGAGCAGTTCTTC
CASSGQGIEQFF
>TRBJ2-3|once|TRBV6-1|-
TGTGCCAGCAGTGATCATCGGACTAGCACAGATACGCAGTATTTT
CASSDHRTSTDTQYF
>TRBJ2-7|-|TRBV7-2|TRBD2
TGTGCCAGCAGCTCCTCGGGTAGCGGGAGCAGGGAGCAGTACTTC
CASSSSGSGSREQYF
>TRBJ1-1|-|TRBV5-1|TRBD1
TGCGCCAGCAGCAAGGGACAGGGTGAAGCTTTCTTT
CASSKGQGEAFF
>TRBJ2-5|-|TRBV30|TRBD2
TGTGCCTGGAGTAGGCGGGAGAAAGAGACCCAGTACTTC
CAWSRREKETQYF
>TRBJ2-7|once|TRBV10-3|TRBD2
TGTGCCATCAGAGCGGGACTAGCGGCTAGCTCCTACGAGCAGTACTTC
CAIRAGLAASSYEQYF
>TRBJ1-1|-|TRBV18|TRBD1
TGTGCCAGCTCTCTCAGGGGGCAGGTTGCCACTGAAGCTTTCTTT
CASSLRGQVATEAFF
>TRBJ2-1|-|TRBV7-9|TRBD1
TGTGCCAGCAGCTTAGCCCCGGGACAGAGTGAGCAGTTCTTC
CASSLAPGQSEQFF
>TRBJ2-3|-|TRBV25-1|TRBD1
TGTGCCAGCAGTCACCCAGGGGGCCTCACAGATACGCAGTATTTT
CASSHPGGLTDTQYF
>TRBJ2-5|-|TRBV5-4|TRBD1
TGTGCCAGCAGGCCCGGGACAGAAGAGACCCAGTACTTC
CASRPGTEETQYF
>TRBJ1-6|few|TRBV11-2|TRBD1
TGTGCCAGCAGCTTGAGGGACAGCTCCTATAATTCACCCCTCCACTTT
CASSLRDSSYNSPLHF
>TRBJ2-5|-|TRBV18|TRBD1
TGTGCCAGCTCACCACTATCAGGGGGCCTAGAGACCCAGTACTTC
CASSPLSGGLETQYF
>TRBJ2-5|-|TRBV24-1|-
TGTGCCACCAGGCCAGCGGACCAAGAGACCCAGTACTTC
CATRPADQETQYF
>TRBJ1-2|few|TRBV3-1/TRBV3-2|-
TGTGCCAGCAGCAACCGGGAAACGAGAGGCTACACCTTC
CASSNRETRGYTF
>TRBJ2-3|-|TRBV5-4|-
TGTGCCAGCAGCCCCCACGGAGGGGGCACAGATACGCAGTATTTT
CASSPHGGGTDTQYF
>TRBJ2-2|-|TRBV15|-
TGTGCCACCAGCAGCGGGACTCCGGGCACCGGGGAGCTGTTTTTT
CATSSGTPGTGELFF
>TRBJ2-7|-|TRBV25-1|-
TGTGCCAGCACCCCAGGCACCTACGAGCAGTACTTC
CASTPGTYEQYF
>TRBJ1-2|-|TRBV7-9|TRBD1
TGTGCCAGCAGCGCCGACAGGGGGCGGGGGTATGGCTACACCTTC
CASSADRGRGYGYTF
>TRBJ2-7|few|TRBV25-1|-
TGTGCCAGCAGTGAACCGGGGGATCTTTACGAGCAGTACTTC
CASSEPGDLYEQYF
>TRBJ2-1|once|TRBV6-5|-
TGTGCCAGCAGTCGGAGGGAGTCCTACAATGAGCAGTTCTTC
CASSRRESYNEQFF
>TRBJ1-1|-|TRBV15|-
TGTGCCACCCTACAGGATTACATGAACACTGAAGCTTTCTTT
CATLQDYMNTEAFF
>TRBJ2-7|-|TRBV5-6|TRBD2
TGTGCCAGCAGCACTAGCGGTTCCTACGAGCAGTACTTC
CASSTSGSYEQYF
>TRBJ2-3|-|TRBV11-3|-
TGTGCCAGCAGCTTAGGTGGAGGTAGCACAGATACGCAGTATTTT
CASSLGGGSTDTQYF
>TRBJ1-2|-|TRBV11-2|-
TGTGCCAGCAGCCGGGGACACGGAGACCTTGAGGGCTACACCTTC
CASSRGHGDLEGYTF
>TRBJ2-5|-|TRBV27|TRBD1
TGTGCCAGCAGTGGACAGGGGGTGGGGACCCAGTACTTC
CASSGQGVGTQYF
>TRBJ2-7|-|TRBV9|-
TGTGCCAGCAGCCCTTCCGGAAGGGGGTCCTACGAGCAGTACTTC
CASSPSGRGSYEQYF
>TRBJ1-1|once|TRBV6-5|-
TGTGCCAGCAGCCTGGGCCTCATCCACGACACTGAAGCTTTCTTT
CASSLGLIHDTEAFF